These 2 T cell receptor gamma chains were all obtained from the same sample, sequenced in a study of gammadelta T cells in human blood. TCRdb re-identified clones in the RT-PCR reads via CATT. The sample holds roughly 400 gamma-chain clones, 13% seen once. Sequencing used Vgamma9Vdelta2 gamma-delta T cells from adult blood. All receptors come from a human donor.

This clone was counted only a few times. A clone one base away is much larger, so this may be a read error. Other DNA sequences in this sample translate to the same CDR3. The V and J genes are TRGV9 and TRGJP. CDR3 length: 16 residues. V trimming: 0 bases; J trimming: 7 bases; junction bases outside the gene matches: 3. Per the germline V gene, CDR1 is GITISATS and CDR2 is ISYDGTV (reference sequence). DNA of the CDR3: TGTGCCTTGTGGGAGGTGCTTGAGTTGGGCAAAAAAATCAAGGTATTT. The encoded protein is CALWEVLELGKKIKVF.

By share, this clone counts as large. The rearrangement uses TRGV2 and TRGJ1 or TRGJ2. Per the germline V gene, CDR1 is EGSNGY and CDR2 is YDSYNSKV. Unmatched junction bases numbered 8, after V lost 6 bases and J lost 9 bases. The CDR3 is 11 amino acids. The CDR3 reads CATWSLAKKLF. CDR3 coding DNA: TGTGCCACCTGGTCATTAGCTAAGAAACTCTTT.